This TCR beta chain was obtained from a study of T-cell reconstitution after alpha-beta-depleted transplantation in children. Study-wide results and caveats: When one year had passed after transplant, most T-cell counts and diversity came from newly produced T cells.

A TCRbeta library incorporating unique molecular identifiers was prepared. TCRdb reanalysed the PCR reads using MiXCR and keeps one entry per CDR3 protein. Of about 830,000 distinct CDR3 sequences listed, roughly 15% are singletons. Note on this clonotype: Its antigen is as yet unknown.

Germline-derived CDR1 and CDR2 are SGHTA and FQGTGA. The V and J ends lost 2 bases and 9 bases, in that order; junction bases with no gene match: 10. The CDR3 totals 16 residues. The chain carries TRBV7-3 and TRBJ2-1; TRBD2 matches at 10 bases. This clonotype was obtained from a male patient between 5 and 17 years old who had a stem cell transplant for acute lymphoblastic leukemia, so the T cells may come from the graft donor. The specimen comprised PBMCs, mostly from graft donor cells, sampled 360 days after TCRalphabeta/CD19-depleted stem cell transplant. In DNA, the CDR3 is TGTGCCAGCAGCTTAGGACTAGCGGCGGGAGGAGGTGAGCAGTTCTTC. It encodes CASSLGLAAGGGEQFF.